This note documents a single TCR beta chain sequence. The target antigen is unknown. The data stem from a study of cytomegalovirus exposure and HLA in healthy donors. The overall study: Around 200 million T cells yielded approximately 100 million unique TCR beta sequences, as an earlier analysis found. Findings of the study overall: Later, an analysis found that common viral pathogens appeared to be linked with several of the most significant clusters. Indistinguishable V segments, including TRBV6-2 and TRBV6-3, were excluded.

It was with 60 Vbeta and 13 Jbeta primers that the PCR ran. Method: immunoSEQ multiplex PCR; TCRdb's copy keeps in-frame clones and lacks some. Counted here are under 250,000 clones, less than 80% occurring once; the ten biggest clones make up 4.4%. Looked up from germline, CDR1 is SQVTM and CDR2 is ANQGSEA. Trimming stripped 3 bases from V and 3 bases from J, with 9 bases between. The CDR3 contains 12 residues. J is TRBJ2-7 and V is TRBV29-1; a possible D gene is TRBD1 (7 bases). The clonotype was recovered from a woman aged 30 to 39 in good health and CMV-seropositive. Sequencing was performed on PBMCs. The CDR3, as DNA: TGCAGCGTTGAGCGGGACAGCTACGAGCAGTACTTC. This translates into CSVERDSYEQYF.